This TCR beta chain is drawn from a study of T cell responses to AZD1222 COVID-19 vaccine. Germline trimming cut 2 bases from V and 2 bases from J; bases unmatched to any gene: 2. Germline lookup yields CDR1 MNHEY and CDR2 SMNVEV (reference sequence). The CDR3 contains 15 residues. A note on this clone: Its antigen is still unknown.

General study results and limits: CD4 TCRs covered the whole spike, strongest at regions 160-218 and 743-854. Clonal diversity may have been underestimated, and the donors were mostly white British, with more females than males. Spike-specific TCR breadth and depth rose after two AZD1222 doses. Per reports, nearly half of all spike-specific TCRs target regions that are unmutated in variants.

Only in-frame clones appear in the TCRdb table, and some are missing; sequencing was by immunoSEQ multiplex PCR. The sample lists about 200,000 clones; about 94% were seen once. This clonotype originated in an adult who received the MenACWY meningococcal vaccine as a control. The source was peripheral blood, collected 28 days after the second dose of the MenACWY control vaccine. This chain joins TRBV27 and TRBJ2-7; 11 bases align to TRBD2. CDR3 loop: CASSLGTSGTYEQYF. The CDR3 DNA sequence: TGTGCCAGCAGTTTAGGGACTAGCGGAACCTACGAGCAGTACTTC.